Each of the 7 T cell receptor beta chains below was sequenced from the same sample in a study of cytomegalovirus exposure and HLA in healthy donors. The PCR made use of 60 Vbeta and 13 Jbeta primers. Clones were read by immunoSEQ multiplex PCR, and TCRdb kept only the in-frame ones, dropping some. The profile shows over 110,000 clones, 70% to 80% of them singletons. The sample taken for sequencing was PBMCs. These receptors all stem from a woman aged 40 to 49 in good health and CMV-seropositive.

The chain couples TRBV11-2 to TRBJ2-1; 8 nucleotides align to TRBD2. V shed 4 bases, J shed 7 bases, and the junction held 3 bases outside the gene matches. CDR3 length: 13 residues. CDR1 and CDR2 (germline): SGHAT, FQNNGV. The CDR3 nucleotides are TGTGCCAGCAGCTCGGGACTAGAGAATGAGCAGTTCTTC. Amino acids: CASSSGLENEQFF.

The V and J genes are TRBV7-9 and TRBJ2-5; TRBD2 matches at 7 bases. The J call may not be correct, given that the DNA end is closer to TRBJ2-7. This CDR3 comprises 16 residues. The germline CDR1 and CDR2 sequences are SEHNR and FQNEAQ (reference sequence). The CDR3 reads CASTLSSAGDSYEQYF. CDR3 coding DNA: TGTGCCAGCACCCTGTCCTCTGCGGGGGACTCCTACGAGCAGTACTTC.

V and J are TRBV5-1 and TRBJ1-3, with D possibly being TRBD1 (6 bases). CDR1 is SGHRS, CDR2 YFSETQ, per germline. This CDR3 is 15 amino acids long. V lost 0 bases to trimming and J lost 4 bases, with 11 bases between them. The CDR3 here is CASSLGQVSGNTIYF. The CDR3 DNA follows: TGCGCCAGCAGCTTGGGACAGGTATCGGGAAACACCATATATTTT.

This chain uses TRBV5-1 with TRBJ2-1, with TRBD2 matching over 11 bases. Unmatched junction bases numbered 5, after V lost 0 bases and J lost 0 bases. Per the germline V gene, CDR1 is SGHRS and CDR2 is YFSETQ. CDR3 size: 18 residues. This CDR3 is CASSLEGLADLSYNEQFF. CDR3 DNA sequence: TGCGCCAGCAGCTTGGAGGGACTAGCGGACCTCTCCTACAATGAGCAGTTCTTC.

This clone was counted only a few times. The CDR3: CASSLLQGSSYEQYF. Written as DNA, the CDR3 is TGCGCCAGCAGCTTGTTGCAGGGGTCCTCTTACGAGCAGTACTTC. The chain couples TRBV5-1 to TRBJ2-7; D perhaps matches TRBD1 (6 bases). CDR1 is SGHRS and CDR2 is YFSETQ in the germline V gene. Trimming stripped 1 base from V and 4 bases from J, with 15 bases between. This CDR3 contains 15 residues.

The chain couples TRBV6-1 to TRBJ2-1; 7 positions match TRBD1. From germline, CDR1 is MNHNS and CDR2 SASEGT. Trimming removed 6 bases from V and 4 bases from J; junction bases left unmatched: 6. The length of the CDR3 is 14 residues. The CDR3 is CASRGTASYNEQFF. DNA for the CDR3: TGTGCCAGCAGGGGGACAGCCTCATACAATGAGCAGTTCTTC.

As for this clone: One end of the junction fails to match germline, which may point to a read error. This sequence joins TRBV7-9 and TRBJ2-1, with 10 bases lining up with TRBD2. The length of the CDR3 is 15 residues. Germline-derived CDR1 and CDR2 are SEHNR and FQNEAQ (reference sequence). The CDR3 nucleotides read TGTTCCAGCAACCCATGGGCTAGCGGGAGCGATGAGCAGTTCTTC. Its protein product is CSSNPWASGSDEQFF.